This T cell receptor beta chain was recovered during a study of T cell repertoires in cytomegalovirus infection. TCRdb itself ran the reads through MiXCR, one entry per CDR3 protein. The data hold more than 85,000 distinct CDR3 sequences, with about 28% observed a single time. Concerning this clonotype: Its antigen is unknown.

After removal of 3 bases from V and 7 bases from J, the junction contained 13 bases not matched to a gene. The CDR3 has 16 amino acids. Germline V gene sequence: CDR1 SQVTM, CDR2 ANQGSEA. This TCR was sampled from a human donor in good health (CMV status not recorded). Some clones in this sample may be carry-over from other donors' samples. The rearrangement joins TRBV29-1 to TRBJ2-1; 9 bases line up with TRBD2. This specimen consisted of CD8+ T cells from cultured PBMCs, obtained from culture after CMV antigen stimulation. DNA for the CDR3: TGCAGCGTTGATACGGCTAGCGGGGCCGGGTTGAATGAGCAGTTCTTC. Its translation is CSVDTASGAGLNEQFF.